This T cell receptor (beta chain) originates from a study of T cell responses to AZD1222 COVID-19 vaccine (dated by TCRdb to the early 2020s). Some background on the complete study: AZD1222 recipients given second doses at about 4 weeks or at about 12 weeks were pooled, since spike-specific TCR depth and breadth were not found to differ between the two schedules. A total of 230 to 250 trial participants underwent TCR sequencing, of whom approximately 200 had received two doses of AZD1222 and some 26 had received two doses of the MenACWY control vaccine. Enrollment into the trials was organized by age into subgroups of 18-55, 56-69 and 70-plus years, and those subgroups contained roughly 160, 29 and 62 TCR-sequenced participants, respectively. What the study reported, not specific to this receptor: Reportedly, close to half of the unique spike-specific TCRs recognized epitopes lying outside the regions that are mutated in the B.1.351 and B.1.1.7 variants. No day 14 peak-response samples were available, so repertoires were characterized only after the peak T cell response. A significant rise in spike-specific TCR breadth and depth was observed after two AZD1222 doses relative to day 0 and relative to MenACWY recipients. In the small 56-69-year group, the increase in depth fell short of significance, most likely because of low power. Conclusions about previously exposed vaccinees are limited, since just five or six AZD1222 recipients were seropositive for SARS-CoV-2 at baseline. Participants were mostly white British and included more females than males, and it was suggested by the authors that clonal diversity may have been underestimated. CD4 TCRs associated with the vaccine covered the entire spike protein, and the dominant responses were in regions 160-218 and 743-854.

The CDR3 regions of human TCRbeta chains were subjected to immunosequencing. Regarding the original processing steps: Repertoire TCRs were checked for matches against a reference library of SARS-CoV-2-specific TCRs that had been generated using the MIRA antigen-specificity platform. Breadth was defined as the fraction of unique TCRs that were SARS-CoV-2-associated. Depth was defined as the fraction of total T cells that were SARS-CoV-2-associated. Using the MIRA data, every spike-specific TCR was mapped to the spike region that the TCR reacted to and assigned to either a CD4 or a CD8 class. Log10-transformed breadth and depth values were compared by one-way ANOVA with Sidak's multiple comparisons tests. Not all clones reach the TCRdb copy of this immuneACCESS table, which keeps in-frame sequences only. Checked studies attribute under half of the gap to unresolved V genes and leave the rest unexplained. V and J calls and clone size are as listed in that table; D and trimming were resolved from the DNA. In all, the sample holds about 150,000 clones, and roughly nine tenths of those were seen once. More than 1.2% of the sample comes from the top ten.

With respect to this clone: The antigen it recognizes is unknown. Base qualities are missing; no much larger clone stands one base away.

This specimen's time point label, per the study, means: baseline before first vaccination. Vaccinee samples were obtained from the UK trials COV001 and COV002, which included a single-blind randomized controlled phase 2/3 trial of AZD1222 (ChAdOx1 nCoV-19) in healthy adults. Trial participant PBMC samples were collected at day 0 and day 28 after the second dose for TCRbeta chain sequencing. V and J are trimmed by 1 base and 5 bases, and the gene matches miss 7 bases of the junction. According to the germline V gene, CDR1 reads SGHTA and CDR2 reads FQGNSA. CDR3 length: 17 amino acids, cysteine to phenylalanine. The read is trimmed to its CDR3 DNA, 51 bases read in frame from base 1.

This receptor was obtained from an adult in good health. Sequenced here: peripheral blood, sampled on day 0 of AZD1222 vaccination. The chain is assembled from TRBV7-2 and TRBJ1-5, with TRBD1 identical over 11 junction bases. The DNA sequence reads TGTGCCAGCAGCTTAGGGTCCGGACAGGGGGCTTATCAGCCCCAGCATTTT. It specifies CASSLGSGQGAYQPQHF.